What follows are 18 T cell receptor beta chains derived from one specimen sequenced in a study of circulating CD8 cells and anti-PD-1 response in melanoma. The QIAseq Immune Repertoire TCR panel built the libraries from around 15 ng of total RNA. TCRdb re-derived calls from the reads in MiXCR, one entry per CDR3 protein. The profile covers roughly 370 distinct CDR3 sequences, with around 8.8% appearing a single time and 17% taken by the ten largest. From live CD3+CD8+TCRalphabeta+ cells, four PD-1 and/or TIGIT subsets were sorted. Sample: CD8+ T cells from PBMCs, taken at baseline or after one month of anti-PD-1 therapy (not recorded which). The source of these receptors is a human donor with melanoma.

This clonotype rates as large. The V gene is TRBV2, the J gene TRBJ2-5, with D perhaps matching TRBD2 (6 bases). CDR1 and CDR2 from the germline V gene are SNHLY and FYNNEI. The CDR3 runs to 13 residues. V lost 4 bases and J 3 bases, leaving 9 bases between the germline ends. CDR3 sequence: CASSALAKETQYF. In DNA, the CDR3 is TGTGCCAGCAGTGCTCTAGCGAAAGAGACCCAGTACTTC.

This clonotype ranks as large. The chain couples TRBV25-1 to TRBJ2-7; D is unclear. There are 12 residues in the CDR3. The germline V gene has CDR1 MGHDK and CDR2 SYGVNS. V was pared by 5 bases and J by 4 bases, with 9 bases between. The chain's CDR3 is CASSQTEYEQYF. The CDR3, as DNA: TGTGCCAGCAGTCAGACCGAGTACGAGCAGTACTTC.

By frequency in the sample, this clonotype is large (0.1 to 1%). The gene calls are TRBV20-1 and TRBJ1-1, with D maybe TRBD1 (6 bases). V gave up 1 base and J gave up 1 base, with 13 bases separating them. In germline, CDR1 is DFQATT, CDR2 SNEGSKA (reference sequence). The length of the CDR3 is 15 residues. CDR3 sequence (DNA): TGCAGTGCTAGAGCCTTGGACAGACAGAACACTGAAGCTTTCTTT. This sequence encodes CSARALDRQNTEAFF.

In its sample, this clonotype is medium-sized. V gene TRBV7-6 combines with J gene TRBJ1-1; no reliable D call. With 2 bases removed from V and 8 bases from J, the gap between germline ends came to 15 bases. CDR3 size: 14 residues. CDR1 SGHVS and CDR2 FNYEAQ come from the germline V gene. This CDR3 reads CASSLNEAEGEAFF. DNA for the CDR3: TGTGCCAGCAGCTTAAACGAAGCGGAAGGAGAAGCTTTCTTT.

Within the sample, this clonotype is large. V gene TRBV16 combines with J gene TRBJ1-1, with D possibly matching TRBD1 (5 bases). CDR1 is KGHSY, CDR2 FQNENV, per germline. The CDR3 extends over 14 amino acids. Trimming shortened V by 5 bases and J by 4 bases, and 14 bases separated the two germline ends. The CDR3 sequence is CASSFSGGGTEAFF. The CDR3 DNA follows: TGTGCCAGCAGCTTCTCGGGGGGGGGCACTGAAGCTTTCTTT.

By sample share, this clonotype is large. This chain joins TRBV29-1 and TRBJ2-7; 8 bases map to TRBD2. V lost 3 bases to trimming and J lost 5 bases; unmatched junction nucleotides: 3. Germline CDR1 reads SQVTM; CDR2 reads ANQGSEA. This CDR3 comprises 12 residues. CDR3 sequence reads: CSVDSGRDEQYF. DNA for the CDR3: TGCAGCGTTGACAGCGGGAGAGACGAGCAGTACTTC.

This clonotype is categorized as large. This chain uses TRBV12-3 or TRBV12-4 with TRBJ2-3; 9 bases agree with TRBD1. J was trimmed by 2 bases and V by 5 bases; bases with no gene match: 8. This CDR3 has 16 amino acids. In DNA, the CDR3 is TGTGCCAGCAGTCCAGCCGGGACAGGGACCACAGATACGCAGTATTTT. Its translation: CASSPAGTGTTDTQYF.

By its share, this clonotype is medium-sized. This rearrangement joins TRBV19 to TRBJ2-7; D possibly corresponds to TRBD2 (6 bases). Trimming stripped 5 bases from V and 1 base from J, with 9 bases between. This CDR3 is 13 amino acids long. Germline CDR1 reads LNHDA; CDR2 reads SQIVND (reference sequence). CDR3 coding DNA: TGTGCCAGTAGTCGGAGGGGATCCTACGAGCAGTACTTC. It translates to CASSRRGSYEQYF.

CDR3 region: CASSSFRGTGLHEQYF. CDR3 sequence (DNA): TGTGCCAGCAGCTCCTTTCGCGGGACAGGGCTCCACGAGCAGTACTTC. The V gene is TRBV7-2, the J gene TRBJ2-7; 9 bases fit TRBD1. Germline V lookup: CDR1 SGHTA, CDR2 FQGNSA. CDR3 length: 16 residues. V shed 4 bases and J 5 bases; nucleotides not matched to a gene: 12.

In this sample, this clonotype is large. This chain uses TRBV6-6 with TRBJ2-3; no definite D call. This CDR3 is 15 amino acids long. The germline V gene has CDR1 MNHNY and CDR2 SVGAGI (reference sequence). The V end lost 0 bases, the J end lost 2 bases, and 9 bases lay between the germline ends. CDR3 nucleotide sequence: TGTGCCAGCAGTTACTCTGGTCAGGTCACAGATACGCAGTATTTT. Encoded protein: CASSYSGQVTDTQYF.

This clonotype is termed large. The chain combines TRBV30 with TRBJ1-2, with D maybe TRBD1 (5 bases). CDR1 and CDR2 (germline): GTSNPN, SVGIG (reference sequence). With 4 bases removed from V and 8 bases from J, the gap between germline ends came to 14 bases. There are 12 residues in the CDR3. The CDR3 DNA reads as TGTGCCTGGACCATTGACAGAGAGGGCTACACCTTC. Protein product: CAWTIDREGYTF.

By sample share, this clonotype is large (0.1 to 1%). The chain carries TRBV2 and TRBJ2-7; D may be TRBD1 (6 bases). The V gene lost 1 base and the J gene lost 4 bases, with 11 bases spanning the gap. This CDR3 spans 14 amino acids. The germline CDR1 and CDR2 sequences are SNHLY and FYNNEI. CDR3 region: CASSEDGQSYEQYF. The CDR3 nucleotides read TGTGCCAGCAGTGAAGATGGACAGTCATACGAGCAGTACTTC.

The rearrangement uses TRBV27 and TRBJ2-7; no definite D call. Germline V lookup: CDR1 MNHEY, CDR2 SMNVEV (reference sequence). V lost 4 bases and J 2 bases, leaving 6 bases between the germline ends. The CDR3 sequence is 12 residues long. The CDR3 DNA follows: TGTGCCAGCAGTTCTACGGCCTACGAGCAGTACTTC. This encodes CASSSTAYEQYF.

This clonotype is labeled as large. The V call is TRBV20-1, the J call TRBJ2-3; D may be TRBD2 (5 bases). The germline V and J ends were trimmed by 5 bases and 4 bases, with 10 bases remaining between them. The germline V gene encodes CDR1 DFQATT and CDR2 SNEGSKA (reference sequence). The CDR3 consists of 12 residues. The CDR3 DNA is TGCAGTGCTCGCGGGCTGGCAGATACGCAGTATTTT. Translating gives CSARGLADTQYF.

By share, this clonotype ranks as large. The chain is built from TRBV7-9 and TRBJ1-2; D might be TRBD1 (5 bases). With 5 bases removed from V and 4 bases from J, the gap between germline ends came to 17 bases. Germline V gene lookup returns CDR1 SEHNR and CDR2 FQNEAQ (reference sequence). This CDR3 has 15 residues. CDR3: CASSPWGGSTYGYTF. The CDR3 bases are TGTGCCAGCAGCCCCTGGGGGGGAAGTACCTATGGCTACACCTTC.

For this clonotype: A much larger clone differs by one base, so this may be a read error. The V and J genes are TRBV4-1 and TRBJ1-1; D is unclear. The CDR3 runs to 14 residues. Germline lookup yields CDR1 MGHRA and CDR2 YSYEKL. The DNA of the CDR3 is TGCGCCAGCTGTTTGGGCGTTCCGAATTCTGAAGCTTCCTTT. This translates into CASCLGVPNSEASF.

This clonotype is large in the sample. Relative to the germline gene, one junction end is altered; a read error may explain this. The chain uses TRBV4-1 and TRBJ2-1; a possible D gene is TRBD2 (6 bases). Germline CDR1 reads MGHRA; CDR2 reads YSYEKL. The CDR3 loop spans 16 amino acids. The CDR3 loop is CASSLLGLPSYNEQSF. Written as DNA, the CDR3 is TGCGCCAGCAGCCTCCTCGGACTACCCTCCTACAATGAGCAGTCCTTC.

This clonotype is categorized as large. This chain's CDR3 is CASSGSGANEQFF. Here the CDR3 DNA reads TGTGCCAGTAGCGGGTCGGGGGCCAATGAGCAGTTCTTC. The chain employs TRBV19 and TRBJ2-1; possibly TRBD1 or TRBD2 for D (6 bases each). Between the trimmed V and J ends, which lost 6 bases and 6 bases, there was a span of 12 bases. Germline loops: CDR1 LNHDA, CDR2 SQIVND (reference sequence). This CDR3 is built from 13 residues.